This passage covers 14 T cell receptor beta chains from one sample sequenced in a study of blood T cells in healthy people across ages. Next came a second PCR, run for roughly 6 to 11 cycles, which used a sample-barcoded 5' primer along with a J-beta primer mix. A single record per CDR3 protein comes from TCRdb applying MiXCR to the 5' RACE reads. This repertoire shows 800,000 to 950,000 distinct CDR3 sequences, 48% found once; its top ten account for roughly an eighth. The sequencing sample was made of blood. The receptors originated from a man aged 25-45 years in good health.

This clonotype was counted only a few times. The J gene is TRBJ2-1, the V gene TRBV7-9; D remains ambiguous. Germline V gene data show CDR1 as SEHNR and CDR2 as FQNEAQ (reference sequence). This CDR3 is 14 amino acids long. Trimming removed 3 bases from V and 2 bases from J, with 8 bases in between. CDR3 in amino acids: CASSLDGAYNEQFF. Written as DNA, the CDR3 is TGTGCCAGCAGCTTGGACGGTGCCTACAATGAGCAGTTCTTC.

This clonotype was counted a few times. CDR3 DNA sequence: TGTGCCACCGCTGGGGGAGGAAATGCGGGGTTCACTGAAGCTTTCTTT. Translated: CATAGGGNAGFTEAFF. The chain has TRBV24-1 and TRBJ1-1; TRBD1 might be the D (5 bases). The CDR3 has 16 amino acids. Germline V lookup: CDR1 KGHDR, CDR2 SFDVKD. With 9 bases removed from V and 4 bases from J, the gap between germline ends came to 23 bases.

This chain connects TRBV27 to TRBJ2-3; no clear D. V was shortened by 3 bases and J by 5 bases, with 18 bases between the two germline ends. This CDR3 spans 16 amino acids. In germline, CDR1 is MNHEY, CDR2 SMNVEV (reference sequence). CDR3 sequence reads: CASSLAGWKGEDTQYF. The CDR3 DNA is TGTGCCAGCAGTTTGGCCGGATGGAAGGGCGAAGATACGCAGTATTTT.

V and J are TRBV7-9 and TRBJ1-4; D is uncertain. Per germline, CDR1 SEHNR and CDR2 FQNEAQ (reference sequence). Trimming cost V 0 bases and J 0 bases, with 11 bases left between them. The CDR3 covers 17 residues. CDR3 amino acids: CASSLAEQPATNEKLFF. CDR3 bases: TGTGCCAGCAGCTTAGCAGAACAACCAGCAACTAATGAAAAACTGTTTTTT.

This rearrangement joins TRBV11-2 to TRBJ2-7; TRBD2 is a possible D gene (5 bases). The CDR3 covers 12 residues. The ends were cut back, 11 bases at V and 7 bases at J, with 18 bases in the middle. The V gene's germline CDR1 is SGHAT and CDR2 FQNNGV. CDR3 bases: TGTGCCGGCACCCAAGTGACGGGGGAGCAGTACTTC. This gives the protein CAGTQVTGEQYF. Looking up the rest from reference TRBV11-2 and TRBJ2-7 gives the full variable domain: EAGVAQSPRYKIIEKRQSVAFWCNPISGHATLYWYQQILGQGPKLLIQFQNNGVVDDSQLPKDRFSAERLKGVDSTLKIQPAKLEDSAVYLCAGTQVTGEQYFGPGTRLTVT.

The V and J genes are TRBV18 and TRBJ2-7; 8 positions match TRBD1. The CDR3 length is 14 residues. V trimming: 6 bases; J trimming: 5 bases; junction bases outside the gene matches: 9. The V gene's germline CDR1 is KGHSH and CDR2 LQKENI. Here the CDR3 DNA reads TGTGCCAGCTCTCCGTCAGGGGGCGGGAACGAGCAGTACTTC. The encoded protein is CASSPSGGGNEQYF.

The chain combines TRBV12-3 or TRBV12-4 with TRBJ1-4; the D is unclear. This CDR3 is 13 amino acids long. V lost 5 bases to trimming and J lost 11 bases, with 15 bases between them. CDR3 sequence reads: CASSLRGKVKLFF. CDR3 sequence (DNA): TGTGCCAGCAGTCTTCGGGGAAAGGTGAAACTGTTTTTT.

J is TRBJ1-1 and V is TRBV2, with a tentative D call TRBD1 (5 bases). This CDR3 region has 15 residues. V was trimmed by 5 bases and J by 0 bases, leaving 13 bases between them. The germline gives CDR1 SNHLY, CDR2 FYNNEI. This CDR3 reads CASSFQGVMNTEAFF. CDR3 DNA: TGTGCCAGCAGTTTCCAGGGTGTTATGAACACTGAAGCTTTCTTT.

This clonotype came up a few times. This chain joins TRBV9 and TRBJ2-1; 8 bases map to TRBD1. V lost 0 bases to trimming and J lost 7 bases; unmatched junction nucleotides: 6. This CDR3 is built from 15 residues. CDR1 is SGDLS and CDR2 is YYNGEE in the germline V gene. Written as DNA, the CDR3 is TGTGCCAGCAGCGTAGGGGGACAGGTGACAAATGAGCAGTTCTTC. Its translation is CASSVGGQVTNEQFF.

This chain links TRBV12-3 or TRBV12-4 with TRBJ2-3; D gene unclear. With 11 bases removed from V and 4 bases from J, the gap between germline ends came to 7 bases. The CDR3 loop spans 10 amino acids. The CDR3 reads CAARSDTQYF. The CDR3 nucleotides read TGTGCCGCGAGATCAGATACGCAGTATTTT.

This clonotype has just a few counts. The V and J genes are TRBV4-1 and TRBJ2-2, with no clear D. The CDR3 is 14 amino acids. The V end was cut by 0 bases, the J end by 4 bases, with 6 bases between. Germline CDR1 is MGHRA and CDR2 is YSYEKL. This CDR3 is CASSQDQTTGELFF. The CDR3 nucleotides read TGCGCCAGCAGCCAAGATCAGACCACCGGGGAGCTGTTTTTT.

This clonotype was observed a few times. V usage is TRBV4-2 and J usage is TRBJ2-4; 13 bases agree with TRBD2. V was clipped by 5 bases and J by 4 bases; unmatched bases: 5. The CDR3 has 16 residues. Germline CDR1 reads LGHNA; CDR2 reads YNFKEQ. The CDR3 spells CASSLGLAGPKNIQYF. In DNA form, the CDR3 reads TGTGCCAGCAGCTTGGGACTAGCGGGACCAAAAAACATTCAGTACTTC.

The gene calls are TRBV5-5 and TRBJ2-3, with D hard to call. The CDR3 is 15 residues long. Trimming cost V 0 bases and J 1 base, with 9 bases left between them. CDR1 and CDR2 (germline): SGHKS, YYEKEE (reference sequence). The chain's CDR3 is CASSLGRRGTDTQYF. In nucleotides, the CDR3 is TGTGCCAGCAGCTTGGGCCGTCGGGGCACAGATACGCAGTATTTT.

The chain is built from TRBV20-1 and TRBJ2-3; 7 bases fit TRBD2. V lost 2 bases and J lost 0; bases outside the gene matches: 8. The CDR3 covers 16 residues. The germline CDR1 and CDR2 sequences are DFQATT and SNEGSKA (reference sequence). The CDR3, as DNA: TGCAGTGCTAGATCCCCAGCGCGGGGGAGCACAGATACGCAGTATTTT. Encoded protein: CSARSPARGSTDTQYF.